A selection of T cell receptor beta chains follows, all from one sample in a study of cytomegalovirus exposure and HLA in healthy donors. Produced via immunoSEQ multiplex PCR; TCRdb's table is partial and in-frame only. The sample shows roughly 150,000 clones, roughly three quarters of them seen only once. Sample: PBMCs. These receptors were obtained from a woman aged 35 to 49 in good health and CMV-seropositive. Each CDR3 is given with its conserved first and last residue. Fields, in order: J gene, clone size, V gene, D gene, CDR3 protein, CDR3 DNA. The D gene is left open where the match is weak. Clone sizes are given selectively: once, few, many, or a class where the clone is expanded.

J gene: TRBJ2-5
clone size: NA
V gene: TRBV15
D gene: TRBD2
CDR3 protein: CATSKSLAGVQETQYF
CDR3 DNA: TGTGCCACCAGCAAATCTTTAGCGGGGGTCCAAGAGACCCAGTACTTC

J gene: TRBJ2-2
clone size: NA
V gene: TRBV29-1
D gene: TRBD1
CDR3 protein: CSVATGLGTGELFF
CDR3 DNA: TGCAGCGTAGCGACAGGGTTAGGCACCGGGGAGCTGTTTTTT

J gene: TRBJ2-7
clone size: NA
V gene: TRBV5-4
D gene: NA
CDR3 protein: CASTLQGRHEQYF
CDR3 DNA: TGTGCCAGCACCCTCCAGGGTCGCCACGAGCAGTACTTC

J gene: TRBJ2-5
clone size: once
V gene: TRBV6-6
D gene: TRBD2
CDR3 protein: CASSYRTGLNQETQYF
CDR3 DNA: TGTGCCAGCAGTTATCGGACGGGACTAAACCAAGAGACCCAGTACTTC

J gene: TRBJ1-2
clone size: once
V gene: TRBV29-1
D gene: NA
CDR3 protein: CSVGGDYGYTF
CDR3 DNA: TGCAGCGTTGGAGGAGACTATGGCTACACCTTC

J gene: TRBJ1-6
clone size: NA
V gene: TRBV30
D gene: NA
CDR3 protein: CAWSKGGLNSPLHF
CDR3 DNA: TGTGCCTGGAGTAAAGGGGGACTAAATTCACCCCTCCACTTT

J gene: TRBJ1-2
clone size: NA
V gene: TRBV18
D gene: NA
CDR3 protein: CASSPIRYGYTF
CDR3 DNA: TGTGCCAGCTCACCAATTCGCTATGGCTACACCTTC

J gene: TRBJ2-1
clone size: few
V gene: TRBV14
D gene: TRBD1
CDR3 protein: CASSEDAEWRQGFANEQFF
CDR3 DNA: TGTGCCAGCAGCGAAGACGCGGAGTGGAGACAGGGATTTGCAAATGAGCAGTTCTTC

J gene: TRBJ1-1
clone size: NA
V gene: TRBV7-9
D gene: NA
CDR3 protein: CASSLLQGNTEAFF
CDR3 DNA: TGTGCCAGCAGCTTATTACAGGGAAACACTGAAGCTTTCTTT

J gene: TRBJ1-1
clone size: NA
V gene: TRBV6-5
D gene: NA
CDR3 protein: CASSYSEGTEAFF
CDR3 DNA: TGTGCCAGCAGTTACTCGGAGGGGACTGAAGCTTTCTTT

J gene: TRBJ1-4
clone size: once
V gene: TRBV5-1
D gene: NA
CDR3 protein: CASSLGVANEKLFF
CDR3 DNA: TGCGCCAGCAGCTTAGGGGTGGCTAATGAAAAACTGTTTTTT

J gene: TRBJ1-5
clone size: NA
V gene: TRBV28
D gene: NA
CDR3 protein: CASSFLNRDQPQHF
CDR3 DNA: TGTGCCAGCAGTTTCCTGAACAGGGATCAGCCCCAGCATTTT